Listed below are T cell receptor beta chains from one sample, sequenced in a study of long-term antiretroviral therapy in people with HIV. This table comes from immunoSEQ multiplex PCR, and its TCRdb copy is limited to in-frame clones, with some not included. The sample carries 30,000 to 50,000 clones, more than 70% recorded once. This material consisted of unsorted PBMCs, taken 3.1 years after starting antiretroviral therapy. The receptor source for this set is a woman between 45 and 60 years old with HIV. CDR3s include the opening cysteine and the closing phenylalanine or tryptophan. D genes are given only for firm matches. Part of the rows lack a size; the others show once, few, many or a class for expanded clones.

>TRBV9|TRBD1|-|14|TRBJ1-1
TGTGCCAGCAGCGTAGAAGCAGGGGGCCCTGAAGCTTTCTTT
CASSVEAGGPEAFF
>TRBV5-5|TRBD1|-|14|TRBJ1-1
TGTGCCAGCAGCGGACTGGGACAGGGTTTGTTTGCTTTCTTT
CASSGLGQGLFAFF
>TRBV7-2|-|-|15|TRBJ1-2
TGTGCCAGCAGCTTACTAAGTTCTATTTACGGGCTCAACGCCTTC
CASSLLSSIYGLNAF
>TRBV30|TRBD1|-|16|TRBJ1-5
TGTGCCTGGAGTGTACCGCGGACAGGGAAGAATCAGCCCCAGCATTTT
CAWSVPRTGKNQPQHF
>TRBV6-5|-|-|13|TRBJ1-4
TGTGCCAGCAGTTACAGTCGGCGGGAAAAACTGTTTTTT
CASSYSRREKLFF
>TRBV5-1|-|once|14|TRBJ2-1
TGCGCCAGCAGCTTGGGGGACAAATACAATGAGCAGTTCTTC
CASSLGDKYNEQFF
>TRBV2|-|once|14|TRBJ1-1
TGTGCCAGCAGTGAAGCGGGACAGAACACTGAAGCTTTCTTT
CASSEAGQNTEAFF
>TRBV29-1|-|once|13|TRBJ2-1
TGCAGCGTCCTCGGCCTAGGGGGATGGGAGCAGTTCTTC
CSVLGLGGWEQFF
>TRBV5-6|-|-|14|TRBJ2-1
TGTGCCAGCAGCTTGGCCGAAGGATTCAATGAGCAGTTCTTC
CASSLAEGFNEQFF
>TRBV19|-|few|13|TRBJ2-1
TGTGCCAGTAGTATATCCCCGGGGACTGAGCAGTTCTTC
CASSISPGTEQFF
>TRBV19|TRBD1|-|15|TRBJ2-2
TGTGCCAGTAGTATCATCAGGGGGCGGACCGGGGAGCTGTTTTTT
CASSIIRGRTGELFF
>TRBV5-1|-|-|15|TRBJ1-1
TGCGCCAGCACCCAGGGCTTACTCATGAACACTGAAGCTTTCTTT
CASTQGLLMNTEAFF
>TRBV11-2|-|-|15|TRBJ2-1
TGTGCCAGCAGCTTAGTACTCCTACAGAACAATGAGCAGTTCTTC
CASSLVLLQNNEQFF
>TRBV27|-|-|14|TRBJ2-7
TGTGCCAGCAGTTCCAGGACAGATTCGTACGAGCAGTACTTC
CASSSRTDSYEQYF
>TRBV18|-|-|15|TRBJ2-7
TGTGCCAGCTCACCACTGGGGGGGGGCGCCTACGAGCAGTACTTC
CASSPLGGGAYEQYF
>TRBV11-2|TRBD1|-|15|TRBJ1-6
TGTGCCAGCAGCCCCACAGGGGGCAAAGATTCACCCCTCCACTTT
CASSPTGGKDSPLHF
>TRBV5-1|-|-|16|TRBJ2-6
TGCGCCAGCAGGTTCGACGGCTCCTCTGGGGCCAACGTCCTGACTTTC
CASRFDGSSGANVLTF
>TRBV7-9|TRBD1|-|17|TRBJ2-6
TGTGCCAGCAGCTTGGGACAGGGAACCCCTGGGGCCAACGTCCTGACTTTC
CASSLGQGTPGANVLTF
>TRBV18|-|-|12|TRBJ2-7
TGTGCCAGCTCACCGGACGCCTACGAGCAGTACTTC
CASSPDAYEQYF
>TRBV4-2|-|-|16|TRBJ1-2
TGTGCCAGCAGCCCCGGACAGTCCCCGTCGAACTATGGCTACACCTTC
CASSPGQSPSNYGYTF
>TRBV7-2|TRBD1|-|15|TRBJ2-1
TGTGCCAGCAGCTTCTCCGGGACAGGGGTGGATGAGCAGTTCTTC
CASSFSGTGVDEQFF
>TRBV6-1|-|-|14|TRBJ2-3
TGTGCCAGCAGTGAGAGCCTTACCACAGATACGCAGTATTTT
CASSESLTTDTQYF
>TRBV11-2|-|once|14|TRBJ2-3
TGTGCCAGCAGCTCTGCGGTTCGCGCAGATACGCAGTATTTT
CASSSAVRADTQYF
>TRBV25-1|-|-|14|TRBJ1-1
TGTGCCAGCAGTGCGGGGTGGGTGAACACTGAAGCTTTCTTT
CASSAGWVNTEAFF
>TRBV15|-|-|15|TRBJ1-1
TGTGCCACCAGGGGAGGCGGCGGTGGGAACACTGAAGCTTTCTTT
CATRGGGGGNTEAFF
>TRBV27|TRBD1|once|15|TRBJ1-5
TGTGCCAGCAGTTCCGGGACAGGGGATCATCAGCCCCAGCATTTT
CASSSGTGDHQPQHF
>TRBV4-3|-|-|16|TRBJ1-4
TGCGCCAGCAGCCAAGATAGGTCGGGGGCCTATGAAAAACTGTTTTTT
CASSQDRSGAYEKLFF
>TRBV6-1|-|-|14|TRBJ2-4
TGTGCCAGCACCACTGGGCCTGCCAAAAACATTCAGTACTTC
CASTTGPAKNIQYF
>TRBV6-5|TRBD1|-|14|TRBJ2-7
TGTGCCAGCAGCTTCTCAACAGGGGGCTACGAGCAGTACTTC
CASSFSTGGYEQYF
>TRBV10-3|-|-|14|TRBJ1-2
TGTGCCATCAGTGAGTCTGGGTTATTGGACGGCTACACCTTC
CAISESGLLDGYTF
>TRBV7-9|-|-|13|TRBJ2-2
TGTGCCAGCAGCTTAGACGGGGCCGGGGAGCTGTTTTTT
CASSLDGAGELFF
>TRBV2|-|once|17|TRBJ2-1
TGTGCCAGCAGTGGAGCACAGCGTACTTCCTCCTACAATGAGCAGTTCTTC
CASSGAQRTSSYNEQFF
>TRBV6-6|TRBD2|-|14|TRBJ2-3
TGTGCCAGCCTCCTAGCGGGGGATCTCGATACGCAGTATTTT
CASLLAGDLDTQYF
>TRBV6-5|-|few|13|TRBJ1-1
TGTGCCAGCAGTTTACAGGGAGGGACAGAAGCTTTCTTT
CASSLQGGTEAFF
>TRBV30|-|-|13|TRBJ2-1
TGTGCCTGGAGTGTTCTAGCAGGCAATGAGCAGTTCTTC
CAWSVLAGNEQFF
>TRBV19|-|-|16|TRBJ1-5
TGTGCCAGTAGTATGATCGGAGGGTTCAGCAATCAGCCCCAGCATTTT
CASSMIGGFSNQPQHF
>TRBV6-1|-|once|14|TRBJ1-5
TGTGCCAGCAGACCCTCCTATTTAAATCAGCCCCAGCATTTT
CASRPSYLNQPQHF
>TRBV5-1|TRBD2|-|13|TRBJ2-7
TGCGCCAGCCGCCCTCGCGGGGGCTACGAGCAGTACTTC
CASRPRGGYEQYF
>TRBV5-1|TRBD2|-|15|TRBJ2-7
TGCGCCAGCAGCTTGGCCGGGACTAGCTACTACGAGCAGTACTTC
CASSLAGTSYYEQYF
>TRBV7-8|TRBD1|-|14|TRBJ1-4
TGTGCCAGCAGCTTAGTCAGGGGGCATGAAAAACTGTTTTTT
CASSLVRGHEKLFF
>TRBV9|TRBD1|-|16|TRBJ2-1
TGTGCCAGCAGCCCGATCTCGGGACAGGGTTTGAATGAGCAGTTCTTC
CASSPISGQGLNEQFF
>TRBV5-6|TRBD1|once|17|TRBJ2-2
TGTGCCAGCAGCCTACCGACAGGGGCGAACGACACCGGGGAGCTGTTTTTT
CASSLPTGANDTGELFF
>TRBV27|TRBD2|-|18|TRBJ2-3
TGTGCCAGCACCAGAGCGGGGGGCCTTGGGGGTAGCACAGATACGCAGTATTTT
CASTRAGGLGGSTDTQYF
>TRBV11-1|-|-|14|TRBJ2-3
TGTGCCAGCAGCTTAGGGTGGGGTACAGATACGCAGTATTTT
CASSLGWGTDTQYF
>TRBV7-9|-|-|14|TRBJ2-5
TGTGCCAGCCCGCCCCCCCGGGTACAGGAGACCCAGTACTTC
CASPPPRVQETQYF
>TRBV6-1|-|-|13|TRBJ1-2
TGTGCCAGCAGCTTGGACGGACCCTATGGCTACACCTTC
CASSLDGPYGYTF
>TRBV18|-|-|13|TRBJ1-4
TGTGCCAGCTCACCCTCGAGTGATGAAAAACTGTTTTTT
CASSPSSDEKLFF
>TRBV11-2|-|-|16|TRBJ2-1
TGTGCCAGCAGCTTAGTTCTAAAAAGCTCCTACAATGAGCAGTTCTTC
CASSLVLKSSYNEQFF